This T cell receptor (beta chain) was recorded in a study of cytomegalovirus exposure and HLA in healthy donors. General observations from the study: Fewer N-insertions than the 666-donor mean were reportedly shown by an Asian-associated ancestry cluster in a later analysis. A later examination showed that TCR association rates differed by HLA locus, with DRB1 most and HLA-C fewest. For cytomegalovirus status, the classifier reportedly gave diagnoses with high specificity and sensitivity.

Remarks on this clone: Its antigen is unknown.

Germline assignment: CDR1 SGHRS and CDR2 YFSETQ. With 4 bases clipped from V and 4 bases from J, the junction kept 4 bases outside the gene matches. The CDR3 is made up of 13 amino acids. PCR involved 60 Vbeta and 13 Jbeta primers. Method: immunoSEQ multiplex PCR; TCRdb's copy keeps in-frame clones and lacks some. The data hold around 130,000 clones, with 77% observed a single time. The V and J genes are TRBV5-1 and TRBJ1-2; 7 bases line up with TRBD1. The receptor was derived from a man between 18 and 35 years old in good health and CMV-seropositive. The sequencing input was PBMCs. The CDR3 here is CASSTGTAYGYTF. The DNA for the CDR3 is TGCGCCAGCAGCACCGGGACAGCCTATGGCTACACCTTC.